Below are 19 T cell receptor beta chains sequenced from a single sample in a study of shared clonotypes between healthy human individuals. TCRdb keeps only in-frame clones here, not all; method: immunoSEQ multiplex PCR. The sample has over 2 million clones, around 93% seen once. Sequenced input: naive CD4+ T cells from PBMCs. Sample subset: CD45RA+ positively selected. The receptors derive from a man aged 18 to 35 in good health. Some clones in this sample may be carry-over from other donors' samples.

In its sample, this clone was seen a few times. A read error may account for a junction end that differs from germline. The chain uses TRBV2 and TRBJ1-4, with D unclear. The germline gives CDR1 SNHLY, CDR2 FYNNEI. The CDR3 sequence is 14 residues long. Here the CDR3 reads CATTSLQAKEKLFF. The CDR3, as DNA: TGTGCCACCACGTCTCTCCAGGCTAAGGAAAAACTGTTTTTT.

The V and J genes are TRBV5-5 and TRBJ1-3; possible D gene TRBD1, 5 bases. V was shortened by 0 bases and J by 4 bases, with 14 bases between the two germline ends. The CDR3 has 16 amino acids. Germline-derived CDR1 and CDR2 are SGHKS and YYEKEE (reference sequence). In nucleotides, the CDR3 is TGTGCCAGCAGCTTGGTTGGGGCCAATGGGGGAAACACCATATATTTT. Protein sequence: CASSLVGANGGNTIYF.

The genes are TRBV6-1 and TRBJ1-5; D is uncertain. V was cut by 5 bases and J by 3 bases, with 11 bases left in between. CDR1 is MNHNS, CDR2 SASEGT, per germline. This CDR3 contains 14 residues. The CDR3 nucleotides are TGTGCCAGCAGTCCTGAATGGGTCAATCAGCCCCAGCATTTT. It specifies CASSPEWVNQPQHF.

This chain links TRBV30 with TRBJ2-5; D is possibly TRBD1 or TRBD2 (5 bases each). Germline-derived CDR1 and CDR2 are GTSNPN and SVGIG (reference sequence). The V and J ends lost 2 bases and 1 base respectively, with 8 bases between them. The CDR3 runs 13 residues. CDR3 region: CAWSRGTQETQYF. In DNA form, the CDR3 reads TGTGCCTGGAGTAGAGGGACCCAAGAGACCCAGTACTTC. The variable domain in full, completed from reference TRBV30 and TRBJ2-5, reads SQTIHQWPATLVQPVGSPLSLECTVEGTSNPNLYWYRQAAGRGLQLLFYSVGIGQISSEVPQNLSASRPQDRQFILSSKKLLLSDSGFYLCAWSRGTQETQYFGPGTRLLVL.

The gene calls are TRBV2 and TRBJ2-1; a weak D match, TRBD2 (5 bases). The CDR3 covers 14 residues. Between the trimmed V and J ends, which lost 5 bases and 9 bases, there was a span of 17 bases. CDR1 is SNHLY and CDR2 is FYNNEI in the germline V gene. CDR3 nucleotides: TGTGCCAGCAGTCAACTCGAGAGGGCGAGTGAGCAGTTCTTC. Translation: CASSQLERASEQFF.

This clone was found once. The V call is TRBV18, the J call TRBJ2-7; D is tentatively TRBD1 or TRBD2 (5 bases each). The CDR3 sequence is 15 residues long. Trimming stripped 0 bases from V and 1 base from J, with 10 bases between. Germline V gene data show CDR1 as KGHSH and CDR2 as LQKENI. Written as DNA, the CDR3 is TGTGCCAGCTCACCACCCTGGGACGGGTCCTACGAGCAGTACTTC. Amino acid sequence: CASSPPWDGSYEQYF.

In regard to this clone: This likely comes from a read error, as the CDR3 has no conserved phenylalanine or tryptophan at its end. It is unclear where the CDR3 begins or ends on the DNA, so no DNA is shown, and the CDR3 is as TCRdb lists it. This chain joins TRBV19 and TRBJ1-5. The germline V gene has CDR1 LNHDA and CDR2 SQIVND (reference sequence). Ends included, the CDR3 has 14 residues. Here the CDR3 reads CASSIRPGGPGMVI.

The chain uses TRBV5-5 and TRBJ1-2, with D maybe TRBD1 (5 bases). V was shortened by 0 bases and J by 4 bases, with 10 bases between the two germline ends. Germline lookup yields CDR1 SGHKS and CDR2 YYEKEE (reference sequence). This CDR3 is built from 14 residues. The CDR3 spells CASSLVGGGYGYTF. DNA of the CDR3: TGTGCCAGCAGCTTGGTCGGGGGTGGCTATGGCTACACCTTC.

Of note for this clone: Other nucleotide sequences from this sample produce the same CDR3. This chain links TRBV7-9 with TRBJ1-1; D may be TRBD1 (6 bases). The CDR3 sequence is 14 residues long. Germline V CDR1 and CDR2: SEHNR, FQNEAQ (reference sequence). V lost 3 bases, J lost 3 bases, and 11 bases lay in between. In DNA, the CDR3 is TGTGCCAGCAGCTTCCAAGGGGGGGACACTGAAGCTTTCTTT. It is translated as CASSFQGGDTEAFF. The full variable domain, rest sourced from reference TRBV7-9 and TRBJ1-1, is DTGVSQNPRHKITKRGQNVTFRCDPISEHNRLYWYRQTLGQGPEFLTYFQNEAQLEKSRLLSDRFSAERPKGSFSTLEIQRTEQGDSAMYLCASSFQGGDTEAFFGQGTRLTVV.

The chain employs TRBV18 and TRBJ2-6; possible D gene TRBD1, 6 bases. Germline V gene lookup returns CDR1 KGHSH and CDR2 LQKENI. The CDR3 has 17 residues. Trimming removed 3 bases at V and 2 bases at J, with 14 bases between. Here the CDR3 reads CASSPLTGEAGANVLTF. The CDR3 DNA is TGTGCCAGCTCACCCCTGACAGGAGAGGCTGGGGCCAACGTCCTGACTTTC.

The chain has TRBV5-1 and TRBJ1-1, with D perhaps TRBD1 (5 bases). Looked up from germline, CDR1 is SGHRS and CDR2 is YFSETQ. The CDR3 is 15 residues long. The V gene lost 4 bases and the J gene lost 4 bases, with 17 bases spanning the gap. CDR3 region: CASSPQDVGGTEAFF. The CDR3 bases are TGCGCCAGCAGCCCGCAGGACGTGGGGGGCACTGAAGCTTTCTTT.

The genes are TRBV4-2 and TRBJ2-7, with D uncertain. CDR3 length equals 15 residues. The V end lost 0 bases, the J end lost 2 bases, and 11 bases lay between the germline ends. The V gene's germline CDR1 is LGHNA and CDR2 YNFKEQ. The CDR3 protein is CASSQELSATYEQYF. CDR3 bases: TGTGCCAGCAGCCAAGAGCTGAGCGCGACCTACGAGCAGTACTTC.

The CDR3 reads CASSLQSTQETQYF. DNA of the CDR3: TGCGCCAGCAGCTTGCAATCCACCCAAGAGACCCAGTACTTC. The genes are TRBV5-1 and TRBJ2-5; D unresolved. V gave up 1 base and J gave up 1 base, with 8 bases separating them. Germline V gene sequence: CDR1 SGHRS, CDR2 YFSETQ. The CDR3 covers 14 residues.

The V gene is TRBV7-3, the J gene TRBJ1-1; D is possibly TRBD1 (5 bases). Germline-derived CDR1 and CDR2 are SGHTA and FQGTGA. V was shortened by 5 bases and J by 1 base, with 26 bases between the two germline ends. The CDR3 consists of 19 residues. The CDR3 protein is CASSHRTKWFEGSNTEAFF. CDR3 in DNA: TGTGCCAGCAGCCACCGAACCAAATGGTTTGAGGGGTCGAACACTGAAGCTTTCTTT.

This chain joins TRBV5-1 and TRBJ1-1, with D hard to call. CDR3 length equals 15 residues. Germline-derived CDR1 and CDR2 are SGHRS and YFSETQ. The V end was cut by 3 bases, the J end by 5 bases, with 17 bases between. CDR3 coding DNA: TGCGCCAGCAGCTCCGATCCCTCGGGTTGGACTGAAGCTTTCTTT. It is translated as CASSSDPSGWTEAFF.

With respect to this clone: A read error may account for a junction end that differs from germline. Other nucleotide sequences from this sample produce the same CDR3. The rearrangement joins TRBV5-1 to TRBJ2-6; D may be TRBD1 (5 bases). The germline CDR1 and CDR2 sequences are SGHRS and YFSETQ. The length of the CDR3 is 15 residues. CDR3 sequence (DNA): TGCGCCAGCAGCTATGACAGTTCTGGGGCCAATGTCCTGACTTTC. Encoded protein: CASSYDSSGANVLTF.

This chain joins TRBV23-1 and TRBJ2-7; no reliable D call. TRBV23-1 falls under the ORF class, with uncertain function. The CDR3 runs 14 residues. Trimming removed 0 bases from V and 3 bases from J, with 9 bases in between. The CDR3 reads CASSQSRTYYEQYF. Here the CDR3 DNA reads TGCGCCAGCAGTCAATCACGGACGTACTACGAGCAGTACTTC.

The chain has TRBV5-4 and TRBJ1-3, with D unclear. Trimming left V 2 bases short and J 2 bases short, with 11 bases between. Per germline, CDR1 SGHNT and CDR2 YYREEE (reference sequence). The CDR3 contains 15 residues. The DNA of the CDR3 is TGTGCCAGCAGCTTCACAGCCAGTCCTGGAAACACCATATATTTT. Encoded protein: CASSFTASPGNTIYF.

The chain employs TRBV9 and TRBJ1-1; tentatively, D is TRBD1 (6 bases). CDR3 length: 15 amino acids. Looked up from germline, CDR1 is SGDLS and CDR2 is YYNGEE. Trimming pared 4 bases from V and 2 bases from J, leaving 15 bases between. This CDR3 reads CASSPRGRGNTEAFF. Written as DNA, the CDR3 is TGTGCCAGCAGCCCCCGGGGGCGGGGAAACACTGAAGCTTTCTTT.